The text below deals with one T cell receptor (beta chain). The data were taken from a study of Ad26.COV2.S vaccination and SARS-CoV-2 variants. About the study: Donor had been placed in the Ad26.COV2.S arm of the COV1001 trial.

The protocol was immunoSEQ multiplex PCR, while the TCRdb copy is restricted to in-frame clones and leaves out a portion. The table records about 480,000 clones, roughly 89% of them present only once. Germline V gene data show CDR1 as MNHNS and CDR2 as SASEGT. The CDR3 covers 15 residues. V lost 2 bases and J 1 base, leaving 11 bases between the germline ends. As for treatment: about 20 received Ad26.COV2.S at low or high dose, single or two shots; roughly 5 received placebo; per-sample allocation not given. The study sampled participants on day 63 after the first vaccine or placebo injection. The sequencing here drew on peripheral blood, taken in a trial of Ad26.COV2.S vaccine versus placebo. This sequence originates from a person between 18 and 65 years old who received the Ad26.COV2.S COVID-19 vaccine or a placebo. This chain joins TRBV6-1 and TRBJ1-1; the D gene is possibly TRBD1 (6 bases). The CDR3 DNA follows: TGTGCCAGCAGTGAATCAGGGGTTGGGAACACTGAAGCTTTCTTT. Protein: CASSESGVGNTEAFF.